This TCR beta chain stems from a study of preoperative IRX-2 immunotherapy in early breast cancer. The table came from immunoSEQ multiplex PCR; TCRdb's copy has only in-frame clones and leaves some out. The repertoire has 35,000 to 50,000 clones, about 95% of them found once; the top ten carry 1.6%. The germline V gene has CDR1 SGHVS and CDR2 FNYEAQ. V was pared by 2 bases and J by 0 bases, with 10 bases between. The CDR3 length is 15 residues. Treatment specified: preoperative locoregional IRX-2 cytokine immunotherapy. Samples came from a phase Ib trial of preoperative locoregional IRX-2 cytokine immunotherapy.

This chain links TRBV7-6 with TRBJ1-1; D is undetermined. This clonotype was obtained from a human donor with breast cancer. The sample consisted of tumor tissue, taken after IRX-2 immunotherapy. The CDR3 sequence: CASSLIPGLNTEAFF. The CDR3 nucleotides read TGTGCCAGCAGCTTAATTCCGGGGTTGAACACTGAAGCTTTCTTT.